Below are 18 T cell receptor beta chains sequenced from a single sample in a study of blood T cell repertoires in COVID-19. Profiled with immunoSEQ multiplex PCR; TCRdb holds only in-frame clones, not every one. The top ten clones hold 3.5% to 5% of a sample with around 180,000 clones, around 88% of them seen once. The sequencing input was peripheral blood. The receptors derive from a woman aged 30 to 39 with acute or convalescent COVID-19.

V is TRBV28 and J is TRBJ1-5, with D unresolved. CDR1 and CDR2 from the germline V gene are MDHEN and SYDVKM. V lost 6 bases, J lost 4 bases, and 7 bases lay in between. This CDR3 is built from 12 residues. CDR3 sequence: CASSRTNQPQHF. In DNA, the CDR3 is TGTGCCAGCAGCAGAACGAATCAGCCCCAGCATTTT. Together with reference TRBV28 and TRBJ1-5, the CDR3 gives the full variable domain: DVKVTQSSRYLVKRTGEKVFLECVQDMDHENMFWYRQDPGLGLRLIYFSYDVKMKEKGDIPEGYSVSREKKERFSLILESASTNQTSMYLCASSRTNQPQHFGDGTRLSIL.

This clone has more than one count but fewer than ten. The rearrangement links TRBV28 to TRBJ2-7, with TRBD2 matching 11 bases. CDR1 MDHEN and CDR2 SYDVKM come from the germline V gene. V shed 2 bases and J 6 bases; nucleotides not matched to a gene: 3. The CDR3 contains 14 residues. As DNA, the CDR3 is TGTGCCAGCAGTTTACCGACTAGCGGGGTCGAGCAGTACTTC. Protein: CASSLPTSGVEQYF.

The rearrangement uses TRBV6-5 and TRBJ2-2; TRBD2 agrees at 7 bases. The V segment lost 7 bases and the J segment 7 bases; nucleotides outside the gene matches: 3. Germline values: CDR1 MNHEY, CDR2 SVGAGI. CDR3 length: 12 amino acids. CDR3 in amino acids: CASIRGSGELFF. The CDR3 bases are TGTGCCAGCATCCGCGGGAGCGGGGAGCTGTTTTTT.

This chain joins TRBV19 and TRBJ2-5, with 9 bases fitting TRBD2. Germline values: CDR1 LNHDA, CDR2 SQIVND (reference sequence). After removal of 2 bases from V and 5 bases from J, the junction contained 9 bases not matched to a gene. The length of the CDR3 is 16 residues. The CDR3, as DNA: TGTGCCAGTAGTATATCCGCTAGCGGGATGGGGGAGACCCAGTACTTC. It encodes CASSISASGMGETQYF.

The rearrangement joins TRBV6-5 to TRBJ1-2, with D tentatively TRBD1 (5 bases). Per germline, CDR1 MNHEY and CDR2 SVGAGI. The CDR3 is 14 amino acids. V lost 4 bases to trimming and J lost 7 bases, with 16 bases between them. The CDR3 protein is CASSSGQGGSGYTF. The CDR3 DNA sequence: TGTGCCAGCAGTTCCGGCCAGGGCGGCAGTGGCTACACCTTC.

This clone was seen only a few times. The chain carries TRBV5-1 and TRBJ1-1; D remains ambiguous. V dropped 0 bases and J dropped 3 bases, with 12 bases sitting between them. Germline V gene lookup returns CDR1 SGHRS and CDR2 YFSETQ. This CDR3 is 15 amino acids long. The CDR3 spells CASSLGAGVYTEAFF. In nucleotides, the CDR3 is TGCGCCAGCAGCTTGGGGGCGGGCGTGTACACTGAAGCTTTCTTT.

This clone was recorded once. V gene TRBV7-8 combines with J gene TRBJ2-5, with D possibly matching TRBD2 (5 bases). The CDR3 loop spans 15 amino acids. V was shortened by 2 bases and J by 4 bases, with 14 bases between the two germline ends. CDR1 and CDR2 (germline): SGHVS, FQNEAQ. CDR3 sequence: CASSLSWPGIETQYF. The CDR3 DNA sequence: TGTGCCAGCAGCTTATCGTGGCCGGGAATAGAGACCCAGTACTTC. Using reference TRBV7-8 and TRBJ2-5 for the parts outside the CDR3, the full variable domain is GAGVSQSPRYKVAKRGQDVALRCDPISGHVSLFWYQQALGQGPEFLTYFQNEAQLDKSGLPSDRFFAERPEGSVSTLKIQRTQQEDSAVYLCASSLSWPGIETQYFGPGTRLLVL.

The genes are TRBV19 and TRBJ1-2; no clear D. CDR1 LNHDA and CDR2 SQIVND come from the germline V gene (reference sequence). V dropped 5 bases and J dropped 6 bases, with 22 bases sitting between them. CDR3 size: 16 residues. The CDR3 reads CASSFMDSSAAHGYTF. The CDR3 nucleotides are TGTGCCAGTAGTTTCATGGACTCCTCGGCAGCCCATGGCTACACCTTC.

The CDR3 reads CASSLGTGLNTEAFF. In DNA form, the CDR3 reads TGCGCCAGCAGCTTAGGGACAGGACTGAACACTGAAGCTTTCTTT. The V call is TRBV5-1, the J call TRBJ1-1, with 8 positions matching TRBD1. The CDR3 spans 15 residues. V dropped 2 bases and J dropped 0; count of bases not matched to a gene: 3. Germline CDR1 and CDR2: SGHRS and YFSETQ. The entire variable domain, with the rest obtained from reference TRBV5-1 and TRBJ1-1, is as follows: KAGVTQTPRYLIKTRGQQVTLSCSPISGHRSVSWYQQTPGQGLQFLFEYFSETQRNKGNFPGRFSGRQFSNSRSEMNVSTLELGDSALYLCASSLGTGLNTEAFFGQGTRLTVV.

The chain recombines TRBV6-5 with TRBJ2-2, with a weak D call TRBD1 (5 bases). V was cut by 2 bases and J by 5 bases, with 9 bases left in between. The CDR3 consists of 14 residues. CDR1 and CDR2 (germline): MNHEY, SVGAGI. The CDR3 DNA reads TGTGCCAGCAGTTACACCTCAGGGACCGGGGAGCTGTTTTTT. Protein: CASSYTSGTGELFF.

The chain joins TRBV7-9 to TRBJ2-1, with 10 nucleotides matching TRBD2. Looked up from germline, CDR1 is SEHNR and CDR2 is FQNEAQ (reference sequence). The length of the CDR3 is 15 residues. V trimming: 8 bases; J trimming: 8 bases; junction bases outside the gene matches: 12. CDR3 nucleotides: TGTGCCAGCCAGCGGGAGGGCACCCCTTTCGATGAGCAGTTCTTC. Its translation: CASQREGTPFDEQFF. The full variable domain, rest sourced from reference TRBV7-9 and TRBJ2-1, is DTGVSQNPRHKITKRGQNVTFRCDPISEHNRLYWYRQTLGQGPEFLTYFQNEAQLEKSRLLSDRFSAERPKGSFSTLEIQRTEQGDSAMYLCASQREGTPFDEQFFGPGTRLTVL.

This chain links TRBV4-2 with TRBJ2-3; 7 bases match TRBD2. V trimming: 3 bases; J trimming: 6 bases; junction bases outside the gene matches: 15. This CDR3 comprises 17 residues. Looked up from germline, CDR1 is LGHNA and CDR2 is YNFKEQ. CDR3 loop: CASSQGRFEGAGDTQYF. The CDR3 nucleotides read TGTGCCAGCAGCCAGGGGCGTTTTGAGGGAGCGGGGGATACGCAGTATTTT.

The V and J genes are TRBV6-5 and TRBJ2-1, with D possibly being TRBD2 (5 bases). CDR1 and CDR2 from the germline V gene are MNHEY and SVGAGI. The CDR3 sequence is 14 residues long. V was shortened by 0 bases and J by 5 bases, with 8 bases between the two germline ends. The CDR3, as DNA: TGTGCCAGCAGTTACTCGTCCGGGGACAATGAGCAGTTCTTC. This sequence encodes CASSYSSGDNEQFF.

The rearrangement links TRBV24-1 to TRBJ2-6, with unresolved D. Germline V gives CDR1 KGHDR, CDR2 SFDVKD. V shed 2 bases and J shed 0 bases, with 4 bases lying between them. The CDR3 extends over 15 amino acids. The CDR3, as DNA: TGTGCCACCAGTGATTCTTCCTCTGGGGCCAACGTCCTGACTTTC. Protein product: CATSDSSSGANVLTF.

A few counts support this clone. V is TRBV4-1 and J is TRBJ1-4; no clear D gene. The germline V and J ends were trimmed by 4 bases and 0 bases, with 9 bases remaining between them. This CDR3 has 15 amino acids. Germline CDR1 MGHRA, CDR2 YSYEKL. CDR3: CASSPPRATNEKLFF. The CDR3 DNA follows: TGCGCCAGCAGCCCCCCTCGGGCAACTAATGAAAAACTGTTTTTT.

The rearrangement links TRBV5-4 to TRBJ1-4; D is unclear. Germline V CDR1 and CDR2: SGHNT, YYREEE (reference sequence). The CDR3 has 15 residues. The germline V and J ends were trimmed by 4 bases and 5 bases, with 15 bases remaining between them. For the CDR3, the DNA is TGTGCCAGCAGCACCCGGGGTATTAGAAATGAAAAACTGTTTTTT. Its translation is CASSTRGIRNEKLFF.

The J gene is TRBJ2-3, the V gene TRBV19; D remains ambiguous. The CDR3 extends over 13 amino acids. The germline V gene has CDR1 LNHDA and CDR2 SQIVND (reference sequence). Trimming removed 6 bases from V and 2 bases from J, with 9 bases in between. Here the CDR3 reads CASRETITDTQYF. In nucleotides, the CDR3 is TGTGCCAGTAGGGAGACGATCACAGATACGCAGTATTTT.

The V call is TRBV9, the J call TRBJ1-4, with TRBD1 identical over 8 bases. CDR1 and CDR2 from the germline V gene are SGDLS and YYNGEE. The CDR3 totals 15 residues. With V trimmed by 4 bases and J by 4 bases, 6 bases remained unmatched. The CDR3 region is CASSIGTGINEKLFF. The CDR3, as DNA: TGTGCCAGCAGCATCGGGACAGGTATTAATGAAAAACTGTTTTTT.